One sample yielded the 28 T cell receptor beta chains listed below, sequenced in a study of blood T cells in healthy people across ages. The use of a sample-barcoded 5' primer and a J-beta primer mix characterized a second PCR of roughly 7 to 11 cycles. TCRdb recomputed calls from the 5' RACE reads with MiXCR, one row per CDR3 protein. The table shows 750,000 to 1,000,000 distinct CDR3 sequences, with around 29% occurring only once. This sample was shared with a second study, whose subject was T cells of mothers and their children.

The material sequenced was blood. Receptors were obtained from a woman aged 40 to 50 in good health.

The chain uses TRBV3-1 and TRBJ2-5; D is possibly TRBD2 (5 bases). The V end lost 9 bases, the J end lost 11 bases, and 19 bases lay between the germline ends. Looked up from germline, CDR1 is LGHDT and CDR2 is YNNKEL (reference sequence). CDR3 size: 12 residues. The CDR3 DNA reads TGTGCCAGTAGCGCCCCAGCGGAAGAGCAGTACTTC. The encoded protein is CASSAPAEEQYF.

This clonotype was found a few times. The V and J genes are TRBV5-1 and TRBJ2-2, with 10 positions matching TRBD2. Trimming took 7 bases from V and 3 from J; bases not matched to a gene: 0. The germline V gene has CDR1 SGHRS and CDR2 YFSETQ. The CDR3 consists of 13 residues. The CDR3: CASGLADTGELFF. Written as DNA, the CDR3 is TGCGCCAGCGGACTAGCGGACACCGGGGAGCTGTTTTTT.

V is TRBV12-3 or TRBV12-4 and J is TRBJ1-2; D uncertain. The CDR3 spans 12 residues. V was trimmed by 7 bases and J by 8 bases, leaving 14 bases between them. CDR3 DNA: TGTGCCAGCACCCCATCCCTTGTGGGCTACACCTTC. Translating it yields CASTPSLVGYTF.

This clonotype has only a few counts. This chain joins TRBV6-5 and TRBJ1-5; D is ambiguous. The germline V and J ends were trimmed by 0 bases and 7 bases, with 13 bases remaining between them. Germline loops: CDR1 MNHEY, CDR2 SVGAGI. CDR3 size: 15 residues. The CDR3 DNA follows: TGTGCCAGCAGTTACTCGTCCCCCCCGGGCCAGCCCCAGCATTTT. This encodes CASSYSSPPGQPQHF.

This clonotype has only a few counts. The genes are TRBV27 and TRBJ2-7; 8 positions agree with TRBD2. There are 13 residues in the CDR3. Germline loops: CDR1 MNHEY, CDR2 SMNVEV (reference sequence). V was clipped by 10 bases and J by 2 bases; unmatched bases: 7. In DNA, the CDR3 is TGTGCCACCCGAGCGGGAGTCCCCTACGAGCAGTACTTC. Its translation is CATRAGVPYEQYF.

DNA for the CDR3: TGTGCCAGCCTCATCGAGCGGGGGGTATCAGACAATGAGCAGTTCTTC. Its protein is CASLIERGVSDNEQFF. V gene TRBV2 combines with J gene TRBJ2-1, with 9 positions matching TRBD2. V shed 8 bases and J 5 bases; nucleotides not matched to a gene: 13. CDR1 SNHLY and CDR2 FYNNEI come from the germline V gene. The CDR3 contains 16 residues.

This clonotype was found a few times. One junction end does not reproduce the germline sequence, and a read error may be involved. The chain is built from TRBV6-5 and TRBJ2-1; TRBD2 might be the D (6 bases). The length of the CDR3 is 14 residues. Germline CDR1 MNHEY, CDR2 SVGAGI. CDR3 nucleotide sequence: TGTGCCAGCAGTTACTCGGTCGGGGGAAATGGGCAGTTCTTC. The encoded protein is CASSYSVGGNGQFF.

This clonotype was seen a handful of times. This rearrangement joins TRBV12-3 or TRBV12-4 to TRBJ2-3, with D maybe TRBD1 (6 bases). This CDR3 contains 17 residues. V was clipped by 3 bases and J by 0 bases, with 16 bases between them. CDR3 residues: CASSFLYGRGSTDTQYF. As DNA, the CDR3 is TGTGCCAGCAGTTTCCTCTATGGCAGGGGTAGCACAGATACGCAGTATTTT.

This clonotype was seen many times. The chain employs TRBV20-1 and TRBJ2-7; TRBD1 or TRBD2 may be the D gene (5 bases each). Looked up from germline, CDR1 is DFQATT and CDR2 is SNEGSKA (reference sequence). Trimming stripped 3 bases from V and 4 bases from J, with 16 bases between. The CDR3 has 14 amino acids. The CDR3 bases are TGCAGTGCTAGTGACTCAGGGCGGGTATACGAGCAGTACTTC. Protein product: CSASDSGRVYEQYF.

This clonotype was seen many times. This chain links TRBV20-1 with TRBJ1-2; 9 bases agree with TRBD1. CDR3 size: 14 residues. CDR1 DFQATT and CDR2 SNEGSKA come from the germline V gene (reference sequence). With 6 bases clipped from V and 3 bases from J, the junction kept 8 bases outside the gene matches. The CDR3 region is CSAHPGQGYYGYTF. Written as DNA, the CDR3 is TGCAGTGCGCACCCGGGACAGGGCTACTATGGCTACACCTTC.

On this clonotype: The likely explanation is a read error, given a far larger clone one base away. The chain is built from TRBV9 and TRBJ1-2; 10 nucleotides match TRBD1. The germline V gene encodes CDR1 SGDLS and CDR2 YYNGEE. The V gene end was trimmed by 2 bases and the J gene end by 5 bases; junction bases not matched to a gene: 3. This CDR3 is built from 14 residues. The CDR3 reads CASSVDRGGYGYTF. The CDR3 coding sequence is TGTGCCAGCAGCGTGGACAGGGGGGGATATGGCTACACCTTC.

This clonotype occurred a few times. The V call is TRBV6-5, the J call TRBJ2-7; weak D call: TRBD1 (5 bases). The CDR3 consists of 15 residues. Trimming took 7 bases from V and 1 from J, leaving 17 bases between them. Germline V gene sequence: CDR1 MNHEY, CDR2 SVGAGI. CDR3 sequence: CASTASPGHSYEQYF. CDR3 sequence (DNA): TGTGCCAGCACGGCCTCCCCAGGGCATTCCTACGAGCAGTACTTC.

In its sample, this clonotype was seen many times. The chain employs TRBV7-2 and TRBJ2-1; 7 nucleotides agree with TRBD2. This CDR3 has 14 amino acids. The V segment lost 6 bases and the J segment 10 bases; nucleotides outside the gene matches: 12. CDR1 and CDR2 (germline): SGHTA, FQGNSA. The CDR3 loop is CASSTDRGGREQFF. CDR3 in DNA: TGTGCCAGCAGTACGGACCGGGGAGGGCGGGAGCAGTTCTTC. Full variable domain (remainder filled in from reference TRBV7-2 and TRBJ2-1): GAGVSQSPSNKVTEKGKDVELRCDPISGHTALYWYRQSLGQGLEFLIYFQGNSAPDKSGLPSDRFSAERTGGSVSTLTIQRTQQEDSAVYLCASSTDRGGREQFFGPGTRLTVL.

This clonotype was counted a few times. The V call is TRBV5-1, the J call TRBJ2-7; 10 nucleotides match TRBD1. The germline V gene has CDR1 SGHRS and CDR2 YFSETQ. J was trimmed by 5 bases and V by 1 base; bases with no gene match: 9. The CDR3 length is 16 residues. CDR3 protein: CASSLSPGQGTHEQYF. The CDR3 nucleotides read TGCGCCAGCAGCTTGTCTCCGGGACAGGGGACGCACGAGCAGTACTTC. Looking up the rest from reference TRBV5-1 and TRBJ2-7 gives the full variable domain: KAGVTQTPRYLIKTRGQQVTLSCSPISGHRSVSWYQQTPGQGLQFLFEYFSETQRNKGNFPGRFSGRQFSNSRSEMNVSTLELGDSALYLCASSLSPGQGTHEQYFGPGTRLTVT.

The rearrangement links TRBV7-9 to TRBJ2-3; 7 bases map to TRBD1. The J segment lost 2 bases and the V segment lost 5 bases, leaving 16 bases of the junction unmatched. From germline, CDR1 is SEHNR and CDR2 FQNEAQ (reference sequence). The CDR3 loop spans 18 amino acids. CDR3 amino acids: CASSPPRDSRPNTDTQYF. CDR3 in DNA: TGTGCCAGCAGCCCACCCAGGGACAGCCGGCCAAACACAGATACGCAGTATTTT.

This clonotype occurred many times. This chain uses TRBV3-1 with TRBJ1-5; D is perhaps TRBD1 (5 bases). The CDR3 runs 15 residues. Germline assignment: CDR1 LGHDT and CDR2 YNNKEL (reference sequence). Trimming took 3 bases from V and 2 from J, leaving 11 bases between them. CDR3 nucleotide sequence: TGTGCCAGCAGCCAGCAGGGAGTTGGCAATCAGCCCCAGCATTTT. Its translation: CASSQQGVGNQPQHF.

There are a few counts of this clonotype. The chain carries TRBV2 and TRBJ1-6; no clear D gene. The CDR3 extends over 15 amino acids. Trimming cost V 2 bases and J 10 bases, with 15 bases left between them. Germline values: CDR1 SNHLY, CDR2 FYNNEI. In DNA, the CDR3 is TGTGCCAGCAGTGAACAGGCCCCCCGAATCTCACCCCTCCACTTT. Translated: CASSEQAPRISPLHF.

The chain couples TRBV6-5 to TRBJ1-5; D is uncertain. The CDR3 totals 14 residues. The V gene lost 5 bases and the J gene lost 1 base, with 9 bases spanning the gap. CDR1 MNHEY and CDR2 SVGAGI come from the germline V gene. In DNA, the CDR3 is TGTGCCAGCAGTAGATACGGGAGCAATCAGCCCCAGCATTTT. Its protein is CASSRYGSNQPQHF.

This clonotype has a handful of counts. The chain is built from TRBV5-1 and TRBJ1-2, with no clear D. Germline CDR1 is SGHRS and CDR2 is YFSETQ. This CDR3 has 14 residues. Trimming cost V 1 base and J 0 bases, with 7 bases left between them. The DNA for the CDR3 is TGCGCCAGCAGCTTGTCGGAGACTAACTATGGCTACACCTTC. Translated: CASSLSETNYGYTF. Full variable domain (remainder filled in from reference TRBV5-1 and TRBJ1-2): KAGVTQTPRYLIKTRGQQVTLSCSPISGHRSVSWYQQTPGQGLQFLFEYFSETQRNKGNFPGRFSGRQFSNSRSEMNVSTLELGDSALYLCASSLSETNYGYTFGSGTRLTVV.

This clonotype was observed a few times. This chain links TRBV7-2 with TRBJ1-1; D not resolved. Trimming cost V 3 bases and J 0 bases, with 14 bases left between them. Germline V CDR1 and CDR2: SGHTA, FQGNSA. This CDR3 comprises 16 residues. CDR3 coding DNA: TGTGCCAGCAGCTTGGCGGCTTTCCGCATGAACACTGAAGCTTTCTTT. Its translation: CASSLAAFRMNTEAFF.

Here the CDR3 reads CASHHGGLKTQYF. DNA for the CDR3: TGTGCCAGCCACCATGGGGGGTTGAAGACCCAGTACTTC. The chain is built from TRBV6-4 and TRBJ2-5, with a weak D call TRBD2 (6 bases). The CDR3 has 13 amino acids. CDR1 and CDR2 (germline): MRHNA, SNTAGT. Trimming cost V 8 bases and J 6 bases, with 16 bases left between them.

The chain has TRBV5-1 and TRBJ2-1, with D maybe TRBD2 (5 bases). The CDR3 is 16 amino acids. With 0 bases removed from V and 5 bases from J, the gap between germline ends came to 15 bases. The V gene's germline CDR1 is SGHRS and CDR2 YFSETQ. CDR3 nucleotides: TGCGCCAGCAGCTTGGAATCCGGACTCAGAAACAATGAGCAGTTCTTC. It specifies CASSLESGLRNNEQFF. The full variable domain, rest sourced from reference TRBV5-1 and TRBJ2-1, is KAGVTQTPRYLIKTRGQQVTLSCSPISGHRSVSWYQQTPGQGLQFLFEYFSETQRNKGNFPGRFSGRQFSNSRSEMNVSTLELGDSALYLCASSLESGLRNNEQFFGPGTRLTVL.

V gene TRBV3-1 combines with J gene TRBJ2-1; D remains unclear. V lost 1 base to trimming and J lost 0 bases, with 7 bases between them. The CDR3 runs to 15 residues. CDR1 is LGHDT and CDR2 is YNNKEL in the germline V gene (reference sequence). The CDR3, as DNA: TGTGCCAGCAGCCAAGGAACCCGCTCCTACAATGAGCAGTTCTTC. The encoded protein is CASSQGTRSYNEQFF.

Only a few counts were recorded for this clonotype. The V and J genes are TRBV28 and TRBJ1-1; 10 bases match TRBD1. Germline V gives CDR1 MDHEN, CDR2 SYDVKM. This CDR3 spans 17 amino acids. V lost 6 bases to trimming and J lost 7 bases; unmatched junction nucleotides: 17. The CDR3 protein is CASRMTGGLSGVDEAFF. CDR3 in DNA: TGTGCCAGCAGAATGACAGGGGGCCTGAGTGGGGTGGATGAAGCTTTCTTT.

In its sample, this clonotype was seen many times. The chain employs TRBV25-1 and TRBJ1-4, with D perhaps matching TRBD1 (5 bases). The CDR3 extends over 18 amino acids. The V gene lost 4 bases and the J gene lost 6 bases, with 24 bases spanning the gap. From germline, CDR1 is MGHDK and CDR2 SYGVNS. The CDR3: CASSALLGAGEVDEKLFF. CDR3 coding DNA: TGTGCCAGCAGTGCCCTTCTCGGGGCAGGAGAGGTTGATGAAAAACTGTTTTTT.

This clonotype occurred a few times. This sequence joins TRBV5-1 and TRBJ1-1, with TRBD1 as a possible D gene (5 bases). CDR1 and CDR2 (germline): SGHRS, YFSETQ. This CDR3 region has 15 residues. V lost 0 bases and J 4 bases, leaving 13 bases between the germline ends. The CDR3 nucleotides read TGCGCCAGCAGCTTGGCCGGACCTAGGGGCACTGAAGCTTTCTTT. It codes for CASSLAGPRGTEAFF.

The gene calls are TRBV7-2 and TRBJ2-2; D is unresolved. This CDR3 spans 14 amino acids. Trimming took off 2 bases at V and 3 bases at J, with 7 bases between the two ends. CDR1 SGHTA and CDR2 FQGNSA come from the germline V gene. The CDR3 DNA reads TGTGCCAGCAGCTTACCAGGTTACACCGGGGAGCTGTTTTTT. Protein product: CASSLPGYTGELFF.

This clonotype was seen repeatedly, ten times or more. Being one base from a much bigger clone, this may be a read error. This chain uses TRBV7-8 with TRBJ2-1; 8 positions agree with TRBD1. Germline CDR1 SGHVS, CDR2 FQNEAQ. With 4 bases clipped from V and 6 bases from J, the junction kept 5 bases outside the gene matches. The CDR3 contains 14 residues. The CDR3 coding sequence is TGTGCCAGCAGCTGGGGACAGGCTTTCAATGAGCAGTTCTTC. It encodes CASSWGQAFNEQFF.